This T cell receptor beta chain is from a study of cytomegalovirus exposure and HLA in healthy donors. Notes on the study in general: The investigators catalogued 150 or so TCR beta chains as cytomegalovirus-associated.

As regards this clone: Its antigen is undetermined.

The data were produced by immunoSEQ multiplex PCR, yet TCRdb's version contains in-frame clones alone and is incomplete. The sample lists about 140,000 clones; 94% were seen once. Unmatched junction bases numbered 2, after V lost 5 bases and J lost 4 bases. The CDR3 has 15 amino acids. In germline, CDR1 is MNHEY, CDR2 SVGAGI. The receptor was derived from a man aged 18 to 29 in good health and CMV-seropositive. Sequenced: PBMCs. The chain is built from TRBV6-5 and TRBJ2-2; 12 positions match TRBD2. In nucleotides, the CDR3 is TGTGCCAGCAGTACGGGACTAGCGGGCACCGGGGAGCTGTTTTTT. Its protein product is CASSTGLAGTGELFF.